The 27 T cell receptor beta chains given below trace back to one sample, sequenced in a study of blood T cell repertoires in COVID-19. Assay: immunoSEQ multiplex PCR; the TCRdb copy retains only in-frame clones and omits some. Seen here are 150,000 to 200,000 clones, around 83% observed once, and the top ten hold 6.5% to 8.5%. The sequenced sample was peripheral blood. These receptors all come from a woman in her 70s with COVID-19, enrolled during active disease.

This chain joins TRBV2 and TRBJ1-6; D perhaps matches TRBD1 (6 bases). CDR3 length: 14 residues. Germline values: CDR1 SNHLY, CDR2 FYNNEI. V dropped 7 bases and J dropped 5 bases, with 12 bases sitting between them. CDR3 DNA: TGTGCCAGCATTTTACAGGGAGATAATTCACCCCTCCACTTT. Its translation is CASILQGDNSPLHF.

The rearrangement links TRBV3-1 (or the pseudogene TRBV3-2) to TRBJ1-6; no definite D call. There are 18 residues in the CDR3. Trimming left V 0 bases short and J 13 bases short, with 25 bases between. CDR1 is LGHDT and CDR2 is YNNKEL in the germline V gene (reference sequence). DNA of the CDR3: TGTGCCAGCAGCCAAGATCTTCGGGGTTTATCCGTCAGAGGGCCCCTCCACTTT. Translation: CASSQDLRGLSVRGPLHF.

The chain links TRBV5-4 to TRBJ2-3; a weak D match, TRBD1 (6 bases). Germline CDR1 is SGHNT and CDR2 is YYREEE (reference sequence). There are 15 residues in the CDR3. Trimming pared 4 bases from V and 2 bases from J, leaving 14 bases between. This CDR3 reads CASSPGQVLTDTQYF. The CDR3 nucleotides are TGTGCCAGCAGCCCGGGACAAGTACTCACAGATACGCAGTATTTT.

CDR3 protein: CASSSGALDSQQYF. As DNA, the CDR3 is TGTGCCAGCAGCTCGGGAGCACTAGACAGTCAGCAGTACTTC. The chain has TRBV5-5 and TRBJ2-7, with a tentative D call TRBD2 (6 bases). Trimming shortened V by 3 bases and J by 8 bases, and 18 bases separated the two germline ends. The CDR3 is 14 amino acids. Germline loops: CDR1 SGHKS, CDR2 YYEKEE (reference sequence). The complete variable domain, with remaining parts taken from reference TRBV5-5 and TRBJ2-7, reads DAGVTQSPTHLIKTRGQQVTLRCSPISGHKSVSWYQQVLGQGPQFIFQYYEKEERGRGNFPDRFSARQFPNYSSELNVNALLLGDSALYLCASSSGALDSQQYFGPGTRLTVT.

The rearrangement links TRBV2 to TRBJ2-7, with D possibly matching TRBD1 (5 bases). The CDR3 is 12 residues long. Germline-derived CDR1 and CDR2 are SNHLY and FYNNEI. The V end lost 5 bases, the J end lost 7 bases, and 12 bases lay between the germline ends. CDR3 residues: CASSSGPEEQYF. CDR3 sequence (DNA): TGTGCCAGCAGTTCAGGGCCGGAAGAGCAGTACTTC. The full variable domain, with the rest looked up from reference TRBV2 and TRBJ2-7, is EPEVTQTPSHQVTQMGQEVILRCVPISNHLYFYWYRQILGQKVEFLVSFYNNEISEKSEIFDDQFSVERPDGSNFTLKIRSTKLEDSAMYFCASSSGPEEQYFGPGTRLTVT.

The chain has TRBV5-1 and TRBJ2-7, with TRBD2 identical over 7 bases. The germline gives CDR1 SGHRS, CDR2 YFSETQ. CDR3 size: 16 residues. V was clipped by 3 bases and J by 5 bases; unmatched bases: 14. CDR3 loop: CASSSYPTSAGHEQYF. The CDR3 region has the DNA TGCGCCAGCAGCTCCTACCCTACTAGCGCAGGACACGAGCAGTACTTC.

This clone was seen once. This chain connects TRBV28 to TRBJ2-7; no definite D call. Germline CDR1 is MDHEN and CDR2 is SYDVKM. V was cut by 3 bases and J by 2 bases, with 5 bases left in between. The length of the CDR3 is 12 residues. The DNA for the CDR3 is TGTGCCAGCAGTTTTGTAACCTACGAGCAGTACTTC. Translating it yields CASSFVTYEQYF.

CDR3 DNA sequence: TGTGCCAGCAGTGAATTAGGGCAGGGGACCCAATTCCGGCAGTACTTC. Protein sequence: CASSELGQGTQFRQYF. The V gene is TRBV25-1, the J gene TRBJ2-7; D perhaps matches TRBD1 (6 bases). V was clipped by 1 base and J by 9 bases, with 22 bases between them. CDR1 is MGHDK, CDR2 SYGVNS, per germline. This CDR3 region has 16 residues.

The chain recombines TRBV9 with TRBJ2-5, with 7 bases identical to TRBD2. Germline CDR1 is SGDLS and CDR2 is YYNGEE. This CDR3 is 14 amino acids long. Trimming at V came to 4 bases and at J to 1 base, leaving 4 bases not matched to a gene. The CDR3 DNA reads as TGTGCCAGCAGCTTCGGGACTACCCAAGAGACCCAGTACTTC. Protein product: CASSFGTTQETQYF. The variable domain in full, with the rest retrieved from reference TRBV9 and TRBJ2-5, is DSGVTQTPKHLITATGQRVTLRCSPRSGDLSVYWYQQSLDQGLQFLIQYYNGEERAKGNILERFSAQQFPDLHSELNLSSLELGDSALYFCASSFGTTQETQYFGPGTRLLVL.

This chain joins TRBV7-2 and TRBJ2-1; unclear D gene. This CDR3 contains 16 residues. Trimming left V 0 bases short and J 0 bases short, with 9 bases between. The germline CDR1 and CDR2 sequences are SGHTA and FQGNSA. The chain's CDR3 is CASSLAGALSYNEQFF. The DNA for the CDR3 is TGTGCCAGCAGCTTAGCGGGCGCGCTCTCCTACAATGAGCAGTTCTTC.

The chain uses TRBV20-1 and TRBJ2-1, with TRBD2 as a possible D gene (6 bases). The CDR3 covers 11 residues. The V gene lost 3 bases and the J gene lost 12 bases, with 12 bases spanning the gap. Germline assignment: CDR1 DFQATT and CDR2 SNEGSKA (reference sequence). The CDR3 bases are TGCAGTGCTAGGATCGGCGGGACGCAGTTCTTC. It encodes CSARIGGTQFF.

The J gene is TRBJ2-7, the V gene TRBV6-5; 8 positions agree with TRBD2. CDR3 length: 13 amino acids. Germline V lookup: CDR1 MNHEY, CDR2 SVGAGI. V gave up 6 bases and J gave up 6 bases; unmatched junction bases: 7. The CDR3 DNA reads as TGTGCCAGCAGGACCGGGACTAGAGGCGAGCAGTACTTC. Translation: CASRTGTRGEQYF.

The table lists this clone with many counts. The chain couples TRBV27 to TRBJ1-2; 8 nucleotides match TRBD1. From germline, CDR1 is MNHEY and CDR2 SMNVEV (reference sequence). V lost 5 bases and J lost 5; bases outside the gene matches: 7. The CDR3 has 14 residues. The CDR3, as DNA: TGTGCCAGCAGTGCTGGACAGGGCCTGTATGGCTACACCTTC. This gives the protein CASSAGQGLYGYTF.

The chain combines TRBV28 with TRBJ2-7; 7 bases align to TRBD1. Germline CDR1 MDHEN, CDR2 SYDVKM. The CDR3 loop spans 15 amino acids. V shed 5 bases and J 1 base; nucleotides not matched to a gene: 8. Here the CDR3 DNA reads TGTGCCAGCAGTCATAGGGGGCGAAGTTCCTACGAGCAGTACTTC. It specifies CASSHRGRSSYEQYF.

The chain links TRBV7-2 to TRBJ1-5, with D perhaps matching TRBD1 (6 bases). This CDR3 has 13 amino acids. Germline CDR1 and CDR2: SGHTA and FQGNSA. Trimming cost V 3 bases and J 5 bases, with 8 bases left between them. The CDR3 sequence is CASSFRGDQPQHF. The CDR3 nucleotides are TGTGCCAGCAGCTTCAGGGGTGATCAGCCCCAGCATTTT.

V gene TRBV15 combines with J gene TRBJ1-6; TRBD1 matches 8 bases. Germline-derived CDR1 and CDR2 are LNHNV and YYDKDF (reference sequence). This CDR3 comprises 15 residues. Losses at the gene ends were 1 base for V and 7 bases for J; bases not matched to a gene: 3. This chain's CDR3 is CATSRVTGANSPLHF. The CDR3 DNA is TGTGCCACCAGCAGAGTGACAGGGGCAAATTCACCCCTCCACTTT.

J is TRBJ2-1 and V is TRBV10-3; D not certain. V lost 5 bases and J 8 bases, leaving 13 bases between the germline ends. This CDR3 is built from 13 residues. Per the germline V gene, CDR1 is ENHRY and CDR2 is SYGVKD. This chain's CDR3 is CAISSAKKDEQFF. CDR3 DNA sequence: TGTGCCATCAGTAGCGCGAAGAAGGATGAGCAGTTCTTC.

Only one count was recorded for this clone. The CDR3 bases are TGTGCCAGCAGTCCTCCCCGGGCGCAGTATTTT. This translates into CASSPPRAQYF. J is TRBJ2-3 and V is TRBV2; D is uncertain. The germline gives CDR1 SNHLY, CDR2 FYNNEI. There are 11 residues in the CDR3. V lost 5 bases and J lost 10, with 10 bases in between.

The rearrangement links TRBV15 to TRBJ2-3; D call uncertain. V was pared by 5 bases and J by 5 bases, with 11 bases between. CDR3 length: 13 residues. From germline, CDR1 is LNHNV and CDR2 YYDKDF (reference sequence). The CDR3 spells CATSSSGVDTQYF. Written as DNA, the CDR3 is TGTGCCACCAGCTCTTCTGGAGTAGATACGCAGTATTTT.

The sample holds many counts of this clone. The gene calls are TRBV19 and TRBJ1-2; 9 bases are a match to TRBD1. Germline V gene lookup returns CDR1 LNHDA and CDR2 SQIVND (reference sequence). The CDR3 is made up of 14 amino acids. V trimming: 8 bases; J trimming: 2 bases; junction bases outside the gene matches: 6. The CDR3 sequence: CASDTGGANYGYTF. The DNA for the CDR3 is TGTGCCAGTGATACAGGGGGCGCCAACTATGGCTACACCTTC.

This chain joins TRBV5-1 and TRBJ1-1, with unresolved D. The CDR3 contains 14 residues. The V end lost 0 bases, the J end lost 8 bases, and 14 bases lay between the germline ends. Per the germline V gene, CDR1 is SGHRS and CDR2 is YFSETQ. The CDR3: CASSLGRGDLEAFF. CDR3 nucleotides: TGCGCCAGCAGCTTGGGCCGGGGTGATTTAGAAGCTTTCTTT.

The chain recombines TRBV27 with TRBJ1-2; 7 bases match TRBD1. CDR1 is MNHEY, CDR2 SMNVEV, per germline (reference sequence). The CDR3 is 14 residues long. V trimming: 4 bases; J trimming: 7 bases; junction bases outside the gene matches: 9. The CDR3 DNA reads TGTGCCAGCAGTTCCCCAAGAGAGGGGGCTGGCTACACCTTC. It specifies CASSSPREGAGYTF.

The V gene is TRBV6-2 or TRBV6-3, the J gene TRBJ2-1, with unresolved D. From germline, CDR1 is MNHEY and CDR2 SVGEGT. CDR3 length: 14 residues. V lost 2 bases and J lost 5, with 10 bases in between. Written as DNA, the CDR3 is TGTGCCAGCAGTTACGGCAGGCGAGACAATGAGCAGTTCTTC. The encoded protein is CASSYGRRDNEQFF.

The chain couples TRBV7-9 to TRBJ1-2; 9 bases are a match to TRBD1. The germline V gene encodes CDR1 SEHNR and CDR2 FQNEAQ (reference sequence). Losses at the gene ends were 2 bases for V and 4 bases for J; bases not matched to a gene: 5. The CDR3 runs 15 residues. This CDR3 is CASSLPGQGTYGYTF. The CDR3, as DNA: TGTGCCAGCAGCTTACCGGGACAGGGAACCTATGGCTACACCTTC.

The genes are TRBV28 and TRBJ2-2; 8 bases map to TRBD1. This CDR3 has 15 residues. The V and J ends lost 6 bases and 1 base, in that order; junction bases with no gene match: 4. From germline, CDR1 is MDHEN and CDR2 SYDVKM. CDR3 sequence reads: CASRWGTGNTGELFF. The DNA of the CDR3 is TGTGCCAGCAGATGGGGGACAGGGAACACCGGGGAGCTGTTTTTT.

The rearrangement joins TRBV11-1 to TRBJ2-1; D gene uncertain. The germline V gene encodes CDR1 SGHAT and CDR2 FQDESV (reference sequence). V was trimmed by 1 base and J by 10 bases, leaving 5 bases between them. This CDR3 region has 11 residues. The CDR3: CASSLDAEQFF. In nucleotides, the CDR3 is TGTGCCAGCAGCTTAGATGCGGAGCAGTTCTTC.

CDR3 sequence reads: CASSLQGVDYGYTF. CDR3 DNA sequence: TGTGCCAGCAGCTTACAGGGGGTCGACTATGGCTACACCTTC. This chain uses TRBV5-4 with TRBJ1-2; 8 nucleotides align to TRBD1. The CDR3 consists of 14 residues. The germline V gene has CDR1 SGHNT and CDR2 YYREEE (reference sequence). The ends lost 2 bases at V and 3 bases at J; junction bases unmatched: 3.